Listed below are T cell receptor beta chains from one sample, sequenced in a study of T cell responses to AZD1222 COVID-19 vaccine. Clones were read by immunoSEQ multiplex PCR, and TCRdb kept only the in-frame ones, dropping some. This table has around 80,000 clones, approximately 83% appearing once. The source material was peripheral blood, sampled 28 days after the second AZD1222 dose. These receptors originate from an adult who received the AZD1222 COVID-19 vaccine. CDR3s include the opening cysteine and the closing phenylalanine or tryptophan. Each record gives: clone size, J gene, D gene, V gene, CDR3 protein, CDR3 DNA. A D gene is named only where the DNA matches it firmly. Where a row states a size, it is once, few, many or the class of an expanded clone; other rows omit it.

clone size: .
J gene: TRBJ1-5
D gene: .
V gene: TRBV18
CDR3 protein: CASSPSRSEHQPQHF
CDR3 DNA: TGTGCCAGCTCACCAAGCAGGTCTGAGCATCAGCCCCAGCATTTT

clone size: .
J gene: TRBJ2-5
D gene: .
V gene: TRBV5-1
CDR3 protein: CASSLQFTSGVGETQYF
CDR3 DNA: TGCGCCAGCAGCCTACAATTTACGTCGGGGGTAGGAGAGACCCAGTACTTC

clone size: .
J gene: TRBJ1-3
D gene: .
V gene: TRBV6-5
CDR3 protein: CASSPILLGNTIYF
CDR3 DNA: TGTGCCAGCAGTCCCATCCTATTGGGAAACACCATATATTTT

clone size: few
J gene: TRBJ2-5
D gene: .
V gene: TRBV5-1
CDR3 protein: CASSIKETQYF
CDR3 DNA: TGCGCCAGCAGCATAAAAGAGACCCAGTACTTC

clone size: .
J gene: TRBJ2-1
D gene: .
V gene: TRBV19
CDR3 protein: CASTEGRGYNEQFF
CDR3 DNA: TGTGCCAGTACAGAGGGCAGGGGATACAATGAGCAGTTCTTC

clone size: .
J gene: TRBJ2-2
D gene: .
V gene: TRBV6-5
CDR3 protein: CASCRGTGELFF
CDR3 DNA: TGTGCCAGCTGCCGGGGGACCGGGGAGCTGTTTTTT

clone size: few
J gene: TRBJ1-6
D gene: .
V gene: TRBV27
CDR3 protein: CASSLSPTGIGNSPLHF
CDR3 DNA: TGTGCCAGCAGTTTATCCCCTACAGGGATTGGTAATTCACCCCTCCACTTT

clone size: .
J gene: TRBJ2-6
D gene: TRBD1
V gene: TRBV5-1
CDR3 protein: CASSLAGQGSSGANVLTF
CDR3 DNA: TGCGCCAGCAGCTTGGCCGGACAGGGGTCTTCTGGGGCCAACGTCCTGACTTTC

clone size: .
J gene: TRBJ1-2
D gene: .
V gene: TRBV15
CDR3 protein: CATSRVPASYGYTF
CDR3 DNA: TGTGCCACCAGCAGAGTGCCAGCGAGCTATGGCTACACCTTC

clone size: few
J gene: TRBJ2-2
D gene: .
V gene: TRBV27
CDR3 protein: CASSLSTGGLTGELFF
CDR3 DNA: TGTGCCAGCAGTTTATCGACGGGCGGGCTCACCGGGGAGCTGTTTTTT

clone size: once
J gene: TRBJ2-2
D gene: .
V gene: TRBV21-1
CDR3 protein: CASSRPQESTGELFF
CDR3 DNA: TGTGCCAGCAGCAGACCTCAGGAATCCACCGGGGAGCTGTTTTTT

clone size: .
J gene: TRBJ2-2
D gene: TRBD1
V gene: TRBV28
CDR3 protein: CASQDRRTGELFF
CDR3 DNA: TGTGCCAGCCAGGACAGGCGCACCGGGGAGCTGTTTTTT

clone size: .
J gene: TRBJ1-2
D gene: TRBD1
V gene: TRBV27
CDR3 protein: CASSFGAGGHYGYTF
CDR3 DNA: TGTGCCAGCAGTTTTGGGGCAGGGGGACACTATGGCTACACCTTC

clone size: .
J gene: TRBJ2-1
D gene: TRBD1
V gene: TRBV6-5
CDR3 protein: CASSSGGRGRQFF
CDR3 DNA: TGTGCCAGCAGTTCAGGGGGCAGGGGAAGGCAGTTCTTC

clone size: .
J gene: TRBJ1-3
D gene: .
V gene: TRBV4-1
CDR3 protein: CASSQGLASSSGNTIYF
CDR3 DNA: TGCGCCAGCAGCCAAGGGCTAGCCTCCTCCTCTGGAAACACCATATATTTT

clone size: .
J gene: TRBJ1-4
D gene: .
V gene: TRBV19
CDR3 protein: CASSMDLATNEKLFF
CDR3 DNA: TGTGCCAGTAGTATGGACCTTGCAACTAATGAAAAACTGTTTTTT

clone size: .
J gene: TRBJ1-4
D gene: TRBD1
V gene: TRBV6-5
CDR3 protein: CASTRQGNNEKLFF
CDR3 DNA: TGTGCCAGCACCCGACAGGGAAATAATGAAAAACTGTTTTTT

clone size: .
J gene: TRBJ2-1
D gene: TRBD2
V gene: TRBV18
CDR3 protein: CASSPSSGADNEQFF
CDR3 DNA: TGTGCCAGCTCACCCTCTAGCGGGGCAGACAATGAGCAGTTCTTC

clone size: few
J gene: TRBJ1-2
D gene: .
V gene: TRBV30
CDR3 protein: CAWSLQPTYGYTF
CDR3 DNA: TGTGCCTGGAGTTTACAGCCAACCTATGGCTACACCTTC

clone size: once
J gene: TRBJ1-1
D gene: .
V gene: TRBV7-9
CDR3 protein: CASSLFQVGAFF
CDR3 DNA: TGTGCCAGCAGTCTATTCCAGGTTGGAGCTTTCTTT

clone size: .
J gene: TRBJ2-1
D gene: TRBD1
V gene: TRBV5-4
CDR3 protein: CASSRADRALSYNEQFF
CDR3 DNA: TGTGCCAGCAGCCGAGCCGACAGGGCTCTCTCCTACAATGAGCAGTTCTTC

clone size: once
J gene: TRBJ2-3
D gene: .
V gene: TRBV9
CDR3 protein: CASSAGVQGDTQYF
CDR3 DNA: TGTGCCAGCAGCGCCGGGGTTCAGGGTGATACGCAGTATTTT

clone size: .
J gene: TRBJ2-5
D gene: .
V gene: TRBV13
CDR3 protein: CASSARQETQYF
CDR3 DNA: TGTGCCAGCAGCGCGCGCCAAGAGACCCAGTACTTC

clone size: .
J gene: TRBJ2-5
D gene: .
V gene: TRBV28
CDR3 protein: CASSSARGVGLETQYF
CDR3 DNA: TGTGCCAGCAGTTCGGCGCGGGGAGTTGGTTTAGAGACCCAGTACTTC

clone size: .
J gene: TRBJ2-7
D gene: .
V gene: TRBV5-1
CDR3 protein: CASRRGSPPEGVYEQYF
CDR3 DNA: TGCGCCAGCAGAAGGGGTTCACCGCCGGAGGGGGTTTACGAGCAGTACTTC

clone size: .
J gene: TRBJ1-4
D gene: .
V gene: TRBV9
CDR3 protein: CASSVRGPEKLFF
CDR3 DNA: TGTGCCAGCAGCGTCCGGGGCCCTGAAAAACTGTTTTTT

clone size: .
J gene: TRBJ1-3
D gene: .
V gene: TRBV9
CDR3 protein: CASSGIYVPGNTIYF
CDR3 DNA: TGTGCCAGCAGCGGCATCTACGTTCCTGGAAACACCATATATTTT

clone size: .
J gene: TRBJ2-2
D gene: .
V gene: TRBV7-2
CDR3 protein: CASSLLGNTGELFF
CDR3 DNA: TGTGCCAGCAGCTTACTGGGAAACACCGGGGAGCTGTTTTTT

clone size: .
J gene: TRBJ1-3
D gene: .
V gene: TRBV9
CDR3 protein: CASSVEASEENTIYF
CDR3 DNA: TGTGCCAGCAGCGTAGAAGCATCCGAGGAAAACACCATATATTTT

clone size: .
J gene: TRBJ1-1
D gene: .
V gene: TRBV30
CDR3 protein: CAWRPLGGPSTEAFF
CDR3 DNA: TGTGCCTGGAGACCGCTTGGGGGGCCGAGCACTGAAGCTTTCTTT

clone size: .
J gene: TRBJ1-6
D gene: .
V gene: TRBV7-6
CDR3 protein: CASRSDRDTYSPLHF
CDR3 DNA: TGTGCCAGCAGATCAGACCGGGACACTTATTCACCCCTCCACTTT

clone size: .
J gene: TRBJ1-4
D gene: TRBD1
V gene: TRBV19
CDR3 protein: CASTRRDRSNEKLFF
CDR3 DNA: TGTGCCAGCACTCGGCGGGACAGGTCGAATGAAAAACTGTTTTTT

clone size: .
J gene: TRBJ1-5
D gene: .
V gene: TRBV7-3
CDR3 protein: CASSLVGGDSNQPQHF
CDR3 DNA: TGTGCCAGCAGCTTAGTTGGAGGGGATAGCAATCAGCCCCAGCATTTT

clone size: few
J gene: TRBJ2-3
D gene: TRBD1
V gene: TRBV3-1/TRBV3-2
CDR3 protein: CASSQVAGGRGSRTDTQYF
CDR3 DNA: TGTGCCAGCAGCCAAGTTGCAGGGGGCAGGGGTAGCCGCACAGATACGCAGTATTTT

clone size: .
J gene: TRBJ1-4
D gene: .
V gene: TRBV3-1/TRBV3-2
CDR3 protein: CASSLRLGLSDEKLFF
CDR3 DNA: TGTGCCAGCAGCCTCAGGTTGGGTCTGTCGGATGAAAAACTGTTTTTT

clone size: .
J gene: TRBJ2-7
D gene: TRBD1
V gene: TRBV18
CDR3 protein: CASSPGTGISEQYF
CDR3 DNA: TGTGCCAGCTCACCCGGGACAGGTATTAGCGAGCAGTACTTC

clone size: .
J gene: TRBJ1-1
D gene: .
V gene: TRBV11-2
CDR3 protein: CASSQHYITGAGAFF
CDR3 DNA: TGTGCCAGCAGCCAGCATTATATAACAGGAGCTGGCGCTTTCTTT

clone size: once
J gene: TRBJ2-7
D gene: .
V gene: TRBV10-3
CDR3 protein: CAISEGGISYEQYF
CDR3 DNA: TGTGCCATCAGTGAGGGCGGGATTTCCTACGAGCAGTACTTC

clone size: .
J gene: TRBJ2-2
D gene: .
V gene: TRBV11-2
CDR3 protein: CASSSQGHGELFF
CDR3 DNA: TGTGCCAGCAGCTCCCAGGGGCACGGGGAGCTGTTTTTT

clone size: once
J gene: TRBJ2-2
D gene: TRBD2
V gene: TRBV5-4
CDR3 protein: CASSLGLAGYANTGELFF
CDR3 DNA: TGTGCCAGCAGCTTGGGACTAGCGGGTTATGCGAACACCGGGGAGCTGTTTTTT

clone size: .
J gene: TRBJ2-1
D gene: TRBD2
V gene: TRBV3-1/TRBV3-2
CDR3 protein: CASSHSGGASEQFF
CDR3 DNA: TGTGCCAGCAGCCACAGCGGGGGGGCTTCTGAGCAGTTCTTC

clone size: .
J gene: TRBJ2-2
D gene: .
V gene: TRBV5-1
CDR3 protein: CASSLIAGSTGELFF
CDR3 DNA: TGCGCCAGCAGCTTAATTGCAGGGAGTACCGGGGAGCTGTTTTTT

clone size: .
J gene: TRBJ1-5
D gene: .
V gene: TRBV19
CDR3 protein: CASSIWGRNQPQHF
CDR3 DNA: TGTGCCAGTAGTATCTGGGGGCGCAATCAGCCCCAGCATTTT

clone size: .
J gene: TRBJ1-2
D gene: .
V gene: TRBV27
CDR3 protein: CASSVARGSYGYTF
CDR3 DNA: TGTGCCAGCAGTGTGGCGAGGGGGAGTTATGGCTACACCTTC

clone size: .
J gene: TRBJ2-7
D gene: TRBD1
V gene: TRBV29-1
CDR3 protein: CSVVVRNRGAAYEQYF
CDR3 DNA: TGCAGCGTTGTTGTACGAAACAGGGGAGCCGCCTACGAGCAGTACTTC

clone size: .
J gene: TRBJ1-1
D gene: TRBD1
V gene: TRBV13
CDR3 protein: CASTRTGGRGNTEAFF
CDR3 DNA: TGTGCCAGCACCCGGACAGGGGGACGGGGAAACACTGAAGCTTTCTTT

clone size: .
J gene: TRBJ2-1
D gene: TRBD2
V gene: TRBV7-2
CDR3 protein: CASSSGGSSYNEQFF
CDR3 DNA: TGTGCCAGCAGCTCGGGGGGGAGCTCCTACAATGAGCAGTTCTTC

clone size: .
J gene: TRBJ2-7
D gene: .
V gene: TRBV6-1
CDR3 protein: CASSERSFVYEQYF
CDR3 DNA: TGTGCCAGCAGTGAAAGGTCCTTTGTTTACGAGCAGTACTTC